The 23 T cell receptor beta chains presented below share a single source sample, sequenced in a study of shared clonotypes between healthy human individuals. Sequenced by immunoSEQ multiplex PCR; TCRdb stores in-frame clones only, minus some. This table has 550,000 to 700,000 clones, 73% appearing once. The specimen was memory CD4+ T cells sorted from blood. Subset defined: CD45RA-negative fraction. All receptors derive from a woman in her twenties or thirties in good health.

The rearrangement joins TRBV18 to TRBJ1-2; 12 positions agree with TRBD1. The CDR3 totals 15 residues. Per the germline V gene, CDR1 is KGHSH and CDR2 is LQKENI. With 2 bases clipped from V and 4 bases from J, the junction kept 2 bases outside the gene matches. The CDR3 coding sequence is TGTGCCAGCTCACCAGGGGACAGGGGGCTCTATGGCTACACCTTC. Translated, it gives CASSPGDRGLYGYTF.

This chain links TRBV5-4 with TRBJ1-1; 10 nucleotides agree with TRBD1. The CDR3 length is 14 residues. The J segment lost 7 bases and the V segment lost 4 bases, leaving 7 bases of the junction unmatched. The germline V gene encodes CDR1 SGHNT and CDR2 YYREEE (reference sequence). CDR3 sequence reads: CASSPKWDRGEAFF. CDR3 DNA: TGTGCCAGCAGCCCAAAATGGGACAGGGGTGAAGCTTTCTTT. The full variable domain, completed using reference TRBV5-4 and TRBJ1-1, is ETGVTQSPTHLIKTRGQQVTLRCSSQSGHNTVSWYQQALGQGPQFIFQYYREEENGRGNFPPRFSGLQFPNYSSELNVNALELDDSALYLCASSPKWDRGEAFFGQGTRLTVV.

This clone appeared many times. The CDR3 here is CASSISHPESYGYTF. The CDR3 DNA reads TGTGCCAGTAGTATATCTCACCCGGAGAGCTATGGCTACACCTTC. V usage is TRBV19 and J usage is TRBJ1-2; D gene uncertain. V lost 2 bases and J 4 bases, leaving 14 bases between the germline ends. The CDR3 consists of 15 residues. CDR1 LNHDA and CDR2 SQIVND come from the germline V gene (reference sequence).

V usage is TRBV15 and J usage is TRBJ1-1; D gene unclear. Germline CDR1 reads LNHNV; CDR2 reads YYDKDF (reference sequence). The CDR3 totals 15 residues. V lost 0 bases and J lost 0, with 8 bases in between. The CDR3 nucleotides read TGTGCCACCAGCAGAGACATATCCATGAACACTGAAGCTTTCTTT. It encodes CATSRDISMNTEAFF.

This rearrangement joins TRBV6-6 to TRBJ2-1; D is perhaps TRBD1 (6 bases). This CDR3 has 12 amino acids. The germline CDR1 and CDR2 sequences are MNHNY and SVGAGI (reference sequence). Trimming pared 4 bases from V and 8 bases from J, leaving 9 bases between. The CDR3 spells CASSSTGYEQFF. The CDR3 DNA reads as TGTGCCAGCAGTTCCACAGGGTATGAGCAGTTCTTC.

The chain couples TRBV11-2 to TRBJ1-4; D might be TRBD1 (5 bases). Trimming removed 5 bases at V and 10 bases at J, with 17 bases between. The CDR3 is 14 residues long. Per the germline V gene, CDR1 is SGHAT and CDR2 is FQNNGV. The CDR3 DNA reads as TGTGCCAGCAGCGTTCATGCGGGGGTGGGAAAACTGTTTTTT. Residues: CASSVHAGVGKLFF. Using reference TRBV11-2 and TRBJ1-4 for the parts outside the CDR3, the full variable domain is EAGVAQSPRYKIIEKRQSVAFWCNPISGHATLYWYQQILGQGPKLLIQFQNNGVVDDSQLPKDRFSAERLKGVDSTLKIQPAKLEDSAVYLCASSVHAGVGKLFFGSGTQLSVL.

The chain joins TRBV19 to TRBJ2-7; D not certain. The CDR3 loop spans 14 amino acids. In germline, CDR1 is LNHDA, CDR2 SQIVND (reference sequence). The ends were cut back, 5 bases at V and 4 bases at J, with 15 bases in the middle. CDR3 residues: CASSVEEWSYEQYF. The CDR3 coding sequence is TGTGCCAGTAGTGTCGAGGAGTGGTCTTACGAGCAGTACTTC.

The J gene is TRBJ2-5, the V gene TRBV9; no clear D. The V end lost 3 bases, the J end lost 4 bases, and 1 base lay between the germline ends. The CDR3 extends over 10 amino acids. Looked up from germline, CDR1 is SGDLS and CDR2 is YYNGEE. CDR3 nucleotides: TGTGCCAGCAGCGGAGAGACCCAGTACTTC. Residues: CASSGETQYF.

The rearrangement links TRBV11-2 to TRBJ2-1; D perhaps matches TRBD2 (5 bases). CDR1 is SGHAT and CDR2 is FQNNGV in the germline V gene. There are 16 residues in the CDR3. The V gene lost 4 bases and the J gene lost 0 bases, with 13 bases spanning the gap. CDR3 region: CASSSSGKSSYNEQFF. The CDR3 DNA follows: TGTGCCAGCAGCTCAAGCGGTAAGAGCTCCTACAATGAGCAGTTCTTC.

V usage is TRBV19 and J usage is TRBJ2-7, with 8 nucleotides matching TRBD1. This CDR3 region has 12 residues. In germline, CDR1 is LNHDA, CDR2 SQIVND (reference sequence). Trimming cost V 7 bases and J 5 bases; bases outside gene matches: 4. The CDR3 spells CASKTGDHEQYF. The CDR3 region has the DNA TGTGCCAGTAAGACAGGGGACCACGAGCAGTACTTC.

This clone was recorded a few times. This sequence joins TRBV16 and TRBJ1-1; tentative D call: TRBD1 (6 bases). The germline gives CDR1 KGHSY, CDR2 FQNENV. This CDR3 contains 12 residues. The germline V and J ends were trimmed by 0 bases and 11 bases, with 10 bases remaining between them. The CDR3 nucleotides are TGTGCCAGCAGCCAATCCGCAGGGGCGGCTTTCTTT. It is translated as CASSQSAGAAFF.

This chain's CDR3 is CASSSRGGRGQPQHF. The CDR3 DNA sequence: TGTGCCAGCTCATCACGAGGGGGCCGAGGGCAGCCCCAGCATTTT. The chain uses TRBV18 and TRBJ1-5, with 7 bases aligning to TRBD1. Germline loops: CDR1 KGHSH, CDR2 LQKENI. J gave up 7 bases and V 5 bases, and 11 bases lay outside the gene matches. The length of the CDR3 is 15 residues.

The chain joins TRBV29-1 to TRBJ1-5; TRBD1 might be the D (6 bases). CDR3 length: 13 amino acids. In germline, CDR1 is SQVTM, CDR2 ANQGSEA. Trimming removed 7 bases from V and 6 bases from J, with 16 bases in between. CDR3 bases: TGCAGCGCCTCACAGGGTTTGGGTCAGCCCCAGCATTTT. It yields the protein CSASQGLGQPQHF.

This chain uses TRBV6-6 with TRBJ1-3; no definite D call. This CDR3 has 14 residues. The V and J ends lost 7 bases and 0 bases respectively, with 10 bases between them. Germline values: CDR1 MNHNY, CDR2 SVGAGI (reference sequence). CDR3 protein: CASTTQSSGNTIYF. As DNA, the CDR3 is TGTGCCAGCACGACCCAAAGCTCTGGAAACACCATATATTTT.

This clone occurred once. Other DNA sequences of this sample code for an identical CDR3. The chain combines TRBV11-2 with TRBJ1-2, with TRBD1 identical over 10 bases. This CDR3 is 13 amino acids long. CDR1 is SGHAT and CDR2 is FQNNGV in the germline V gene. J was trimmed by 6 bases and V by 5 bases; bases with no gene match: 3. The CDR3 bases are TGTGCCAGCAGCCCCGACAGGGGGCATGGCTACACCTTC. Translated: CASSPDRGHGYTF. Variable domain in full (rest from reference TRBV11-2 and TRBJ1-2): EAGVAQSPRYKIIEKRQSVAFWCNPISGHATLYWYQQILGQGPKLLIQFQNNGVVDDSQLPKDRFSAERLKGVDSTLKIQPAKLEDSAVYLCASSPDRGHGYTFGSGTRLTVV.

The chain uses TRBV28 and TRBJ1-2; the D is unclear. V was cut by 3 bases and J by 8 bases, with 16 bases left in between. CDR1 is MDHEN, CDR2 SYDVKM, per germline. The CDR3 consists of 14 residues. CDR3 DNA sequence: TGTGCCAGCAGTTTTAGTTGGGGAGCTCGGGGCTACACCTTC. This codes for CASSFSWGARGYTF.

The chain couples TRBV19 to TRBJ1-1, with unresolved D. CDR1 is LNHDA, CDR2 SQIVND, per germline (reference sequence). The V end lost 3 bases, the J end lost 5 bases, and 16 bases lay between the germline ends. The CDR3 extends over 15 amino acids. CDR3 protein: CASSIHGSGLTEAFF. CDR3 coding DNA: TGTGCCAGTAGTATTCACGGCAGCGGCCTAACTGAAGCTTTCTTT.

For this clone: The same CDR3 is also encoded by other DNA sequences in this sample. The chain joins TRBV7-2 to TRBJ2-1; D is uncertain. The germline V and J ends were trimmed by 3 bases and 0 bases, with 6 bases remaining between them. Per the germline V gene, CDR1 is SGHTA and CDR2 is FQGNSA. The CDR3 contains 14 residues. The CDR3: CASSFRDSYNEQFF. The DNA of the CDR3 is TGTGCCAGCAGCTTTAGGGACTCCTACAATGAGCAGTTCTTC.

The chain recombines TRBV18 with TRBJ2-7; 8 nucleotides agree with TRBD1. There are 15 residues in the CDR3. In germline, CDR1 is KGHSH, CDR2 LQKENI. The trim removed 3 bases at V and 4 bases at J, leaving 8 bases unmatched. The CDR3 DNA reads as TGTGCCAGCTCACCCCCCGAGGGACAGGAATACGAGCAGTACTTC. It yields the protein CASSPPEGQEYEQYF.

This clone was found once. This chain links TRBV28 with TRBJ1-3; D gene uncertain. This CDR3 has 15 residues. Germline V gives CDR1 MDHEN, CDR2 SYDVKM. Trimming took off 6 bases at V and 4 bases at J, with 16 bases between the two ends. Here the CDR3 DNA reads TGTGCCAGCAGGACCCGGGCCTCTTCCGGAAACACCATATATTTT. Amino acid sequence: CASRTRASSGNTIYF.

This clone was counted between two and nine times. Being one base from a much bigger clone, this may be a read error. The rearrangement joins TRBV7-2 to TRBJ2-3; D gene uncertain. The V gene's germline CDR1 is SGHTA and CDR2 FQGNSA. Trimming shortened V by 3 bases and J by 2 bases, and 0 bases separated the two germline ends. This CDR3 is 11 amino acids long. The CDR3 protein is CASSFTDTQYF. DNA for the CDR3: TGTGCCAGCAGCTTCACAGATACGCAGTATTTT.

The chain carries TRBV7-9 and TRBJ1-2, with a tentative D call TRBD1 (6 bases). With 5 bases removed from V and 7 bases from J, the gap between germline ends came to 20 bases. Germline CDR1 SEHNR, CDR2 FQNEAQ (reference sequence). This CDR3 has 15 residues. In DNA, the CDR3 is TGTGCCAGCAGCCGTAACCCCGACGGGACAACTGGCTACACCTTC. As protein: CASSRNPDGTTGYTF.

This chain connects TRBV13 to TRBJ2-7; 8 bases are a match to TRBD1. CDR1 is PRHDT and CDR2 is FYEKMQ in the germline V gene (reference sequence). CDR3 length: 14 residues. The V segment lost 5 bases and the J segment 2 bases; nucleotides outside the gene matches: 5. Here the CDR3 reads CASSKWGQAYEQYF. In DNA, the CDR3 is TGTGCCAGCAGCAAATGGGGACAGGCCTACGAGCAGTACTTC.